These 28 T cell receptor beta chains originate from one sample sequenced in a study of T-cell reconstitution after alpha-beta-depleted transplantation in children. Unique molecular identifiers were incorporated during preparation of the TCRbeta library. TCRdb re-analysed the PCR reads in MiXCR, keeping a single row per CDR3 protein. Of around 80,000 distinct CDR3 sequences listed, roughly 18% are singletons. The sample consisted of PBMCs, mostly from graft donor cells, taken 360 days after TCRalphabeta/CD19-depleted stem cell transplant. These receptors originate from a male patient between 2 and 10 years old who had a stem cell transplant for acute lymphoblastic leukemia, so the T cells may come from the graft donor.

The chain joins TRBV13 to TRBJ2-7; 9 bases match TRBD1. The CDR3 has 17 amino acids. The germline CDR1 and CDR2 sequences are PRHDT and FYEKMQ (reference sequence). Trimming removed 4 bases from V and 2 bases from J; junction bases left unmatched: 12. CDR3 sequence: CASSSLHRGPIPYEQYF. The CDR3 nucleotides are TGTGCCAGCAGCTCCCTGCACAGGGGGCCGATCCCCTACGAGCAGTACTTC.

The V call is TRBV2, the J call TRBJ2-5, with TRBD2 matching 10 bases. V lost 4 bases and J lost 4; bases outside the gene matches: 3. Germline-derived CDR1 and CDR2 are SNHLY and FYNNEI. This CDR3 has 14 residues. This chain's CDR3 is CASSALAGVETQYF. The CDR3 DNA sequence: TGTGCCAGCAGTGCTCTAGCGGGAGTAGAGACCCAGTACTTC.

The CDR3 DNA reads TGTGCCAGCAGCCTGAAGGCCCACAGGCGGTACTCTGCAGATACGCAGTATTTT. Its translation is CASSLKAHRRYSADTQYF. The chain employs TRBV11-2 and TRBJ2-3; a weak D match, TRBD1 (5 bases). From germline, CDR1 is SGHAT and CDR2 FQNNGV. The length of the CDR3 is 18 residues. V gave up 5 bases and J gave up 4 bases, with 25 bases separating them.

This clonotype was seen a few times. The chain recombines TRBV12-3 or TRBV12-4 with TRBJ1-4, with D possibly TRBD1 on 5 matching bases. This CDR3 has 15 amino acids. Trimming cost V 6 bases and J 5 bases, with 16 bases left between them. CDR3 amino acids: CASSFLGVKNEKLFF. The CDR3 coding sequence is TGTGCCAGCAGCTTTTTGGGGGTCAAGAATGAAAAACTGTTTTTT.

This clonotype showed up just a few times. This chain joins TRBV10-2 and TRBJ1-1; 8 bases agree with TRBD1. Germline V CDR1 and CDR2: WSHSY, SAAADI. This CDR3 is 14 amino acids long. J lost 1 base, V lost 4 bases, and 2 bases had no gene match. The CDR3 nucleotides are TGCGCCAGCAGTGGCGGGACAGGGAACACTGAAGCTTTCTTT. This sequence encodes CASSGGTGNTEAFF.

The chain combines TRBV20-1 with TRBJ2-3, with 10 bases identical to TRBD2. The CDR3 consists of 15 residues. Germline V gene sequence: CDR1 DFQATT, CDR2 SNEGSKA (reference sequence). In DNA form, the CDR3 reads TGCAGCTCATCGAAGCGGGAGGGCCGCACAGATACGCAGTATTTT. Amino acids: CSSSKREGRTDTQYF.

Only a few counts were recorded for this clonotype. This rearrangement joins TRBV5-6 to TRBJ2-7; D call uncertain. Germline V gene data show CDR1 as SGHDT and CDR2 as YYEEEE. V was clipped by 4 bases and J by 4 bases, with 12 bases between them. The CDR3 is made up of 13 amino acids. CDR3 coding DNA: TGTGCCAGCAGCAGAATCTTCCTATACGAGCAGTACTTC. This codes for CASSRIFLYEQYF. Drawing the rest from reference TRBV5-6 and TRBJ2-7, the complete variable domain is DAGVTQSPTHLIKTRGQQVTLRCSPKSGHDTVSWYQQALGQGPQFIFQYYEEEERQRGNFPDRFSGHQFPNYSSELNVNALLLGDSALYLCASSRIFLYEQYFGPGTRLTVT.

The chain employs TRBV12-3 or TRBV12-4 and TRBJ1-5; 9 bases align to TRBD1. The V segment lost 5 bases and the J segment 4 bases; nucleotides outside the gene matches: 6. CDR3 length: 15 amino acids. The CDR3 loop reads CASSPSGTGNQPQHF. The DNA for the CDR3 is TGTGCCAGCAGTCCATCCGGGACAGGGAATCAGCCCCAGCATTTT.

This clonotype has just a few counts. The V call is TRBV5-4, the J call TRBJ2-2, with D perhaps assigned TRBD1 or TRBD2 (5 bases each). Trimming shortened V by 1 base and J by 4 bases, and 11 bases separated the two germline ends. The CDR3 covers 15 residues. CDR1 SGHNT and CDR2 YYREEE come from the germline V gene (reference sequence). CDR3 protein: CASSLRRDGTGELFF. CDR3 coding DNA: TGTGCCAGCAGCTTGAGAAGGGACGGCACCGGGGAGCTGTTTTTT.

In its sample, this clonotype was seen a few times. The rearrangement links TRBV7-7 to TRBJ2-1; 10 bases match TRBD2. The CDR3 spans 14 residues. J was trimmed by 5 bases and V by 4 bases; bases with no gene match: 2. The V gene's germline CDR1 is SSHAT and CDR2 FNYEAQ (reference sequence). CDR3 sequence reads: CASSSGLADNEQFF. DNA for the CDR3: TGTGCCAGCAGCTCCGGACTAGCGGACAATGAGCAGTTCTTC.

The rearrangement joins TRBV9 to TRBJ2-1; 8 nucleotides line up with TRBD2. There are 15 residues in the CDR3. Germline V lookup: CDR1 SGDLS, CDR2 YYNGEE. V lost 4 bases to trimming and J lost 9 bases; unmatched junction nucleotides: 12. The CDR3 protein is CASSPRLARYGEQFF. Written as DNA, the CDR3 is TGTGCCAGCAGCCCGCGACTAGCGAGATACGGTGAGCAGTTCTTC.

This clonotype was detected many times. The chain links TRBV10-3 to TRBJ2-1; unclear D gene. V was shortened by 8 bases and J by 5 bases, with 7 bases between the two germline ends. CDR1 ENHRY and CDR2 SYGVKD come from the germline V gene. CDR3 length: 11 amino acids. The CDR3 DNA follows: TGTGCCATCTCTCTTAACAATGAGCAGTTCTTC. Encoded protein: CAISLNNEQFF.

This clonotype has only a few counts. The chain uses TRBV4-1 and TRBJ2-7, with 9 bases fitting TRBD1. CDR1 is MGHRA, CDR2 YSYEKL, per germline. The J segment lost 3 bases and the V segment lost 1 base, leaving 4 bases of the junction unmatched. The CDR3 is 15 residues long. The CDR3 DNA sequence: TGCGCCAGCAGCCAAGTGGGGACAGGGAACTACGAGCAGTACTTC. Residues: CASSQVGTGNYEQYF.

This clonotype was counted between two and nine times. The DNA for the CDR3 is TGCAGCGTTGGTCTAGTGATCACAGATACGCAGTATTTT. This encodes CSVGLVITDTQYF. This chain connects TRBV29-1 to TRBJ2-3; D is unresolved. Germline CDR1 reads SQVTM; CDR2 reads ANQGSEA. Trimming took 4 bases from V and 2 from J, leaving 10 bases between them. This CDR3 has 13 residues.

This clonotype appeared many times. This chain links TRBV25-1 with TRBJ2-7; 14 bases fit TRBD2. J lost 5 bases, V lost 4 bases, and 7 bases had no gene match. The germline V gene encodes CDR1 MGHDK and CDR2 SYGVNS. This CDR3 region has 16 residues. As DNA, the CDR3 is TGTGCCAGCAGTGGCCTGGGGACTAGCGGGAGAGACGAGCAGTACTTC. It codes for CASSGLGTSGRDEQYF.

V and J are TRBV12-3 or TRBV12-4 and TRBJ2-1; 7 bases fit TRBD2. Trimming took 3 bases from V and 6 from J; bases not matched to a gene: 8. The CDR3 contains 15 residues. CDR3 DNA sequence: TGTGCCAGCAGTTTGTGGGGGAGGGCCGGCAATGAGCAGTTCTTC. Its translation is CASSLWGRAGNEQFF.

This clonotype was detected a few times. The rearrangement uses TRBV7-9 and TRBJ2-7; 13 nucleotides agree with TRBD2. The ends lost 0 bases at V and 3 bases at J; junction bases unmatched: 5. This CDR3 has 17 residues. CDR1 is SEHNR, CDR2 FQNEAQ, per germline (reference sequence). The CDR3, as DNA: TGTGCCAGCAGCTTAGCTGGGACTAGCGGGATCATCTACGAGCAGTACTTC. Its translation: CASSLAGTSGIIYEQYF.

This chain uses TRBV29-1 with TRBJ2-7, with D perhaps matching TRBD1 (6 bases). CDR3 length equals 12 residues. The V gene lost 6 bases and the J gene lost 2 bases, with 11 bases spanning the gap. Germline V CDR1 and CDR2: SQVTM, ANQGSEA. The DNA of the CDR3 is TGCAGCGTGGGGACATTAGCCTACGAGCAGTACTTC. Translating gives CSVGTLAYEQYF.

This clonotype occurred a few times. The chain has TRBV28 and TRBJ2-5; 9 positions agree with TRBD2. The J segment lost 3 bases and the V segment lost 1 base, leaving 9 bases of the junction unmatched. Germline assignment: CDR1 MDHEN and CDR2 SYDVKM. This CDR3 has 17 amino acids. CDR3 in amino acids: CASSLYPGAGGEETQYF. CDR3 in DNA: TGTGCCAGCAGTTTATACCCTGGAGCGGGAGGAGAAGAGACCCAGTACTTC.

The rearrangement uses TRBV12-3 or TRBV12-4 and TRBJ1-6; D is perhaps TRBD1 (6 bases). This CDR3 contains 15 residues. The V and J ends lost 5 bases and 5 bases respectively, with 13 bases between them. The CDR3 DNA follows: TGTGCCAGCAGTGCGCGGACAGTTAATAATTCACCCCTCCACTTT. Its protein product is CASSARTVNNSPLHF.

This clonotype was counted a few times. J is TRBJ2-1 and V is TRBV24-1, with 8 bases identical to TRBD2. CDR3 length: 14 amino acids. CDR1 is KGHDR, CDR2 SFDVKD, per germline. V gave up 6 bases and J gave up 9 bases; unmatched junction bases: 9. The CDR3 DNA follows: TGTGCCACCAGTAGCTTCCGCGGGAGGACTGAGCAGTTCTTC. Translated, it gives CATSSFRGRTEQFF.

The chain has TRBV14 and TRBJ2-3; 7 bases line up with TRBD1. In germline, CDR1 is SGHDN, CDR2 FVKESK. The CDR3 is made up of 14 amino acids. J was trimmed by 2 bases and V by 5 bases; bases with no gene match: 4. CDR3 coding DNA: TGTGCCAGCAGCACAGGGGCCCACACAGATACGCAGTATTTT. It codes for CASSTGAHTDTQYF.

This sequence joins TRBV12-3 or TRBV12-4 and TRBJ1-3; D might be TRBD1 (5 bases). Between the trimmed V and J ends, which lost 3 bases and 7 bases, there was a span of 16 bases. This CDR3 is 15 amino acids long. The CDR3 DNA sequence: TGTGCCAGCAGTTTCACAGGTTTTGTTCTGAACACCATATATTTT. Translated, it gives CASSFTGFVLNTIYF.

There are many counts of this clonotype. The chain links TRBV11-2 to TRBJ1-2; 7 bases are a match to TRBD1. Trimming at V came to 1 base and at J to 8 bases, leaving 7 bases not matched to a gene. Per germline, CDR1 SGHAT and CDR2 FQNNGV. The CDR3 totals 14 residues. This CDR3 reads CASSLGATGLGYTF. The DNA of the CDR3 is TGTGCCAGCAGCTTAGGGGCGACAGGGTTAGGCTACACCTTC.

This clonotype was counted between two and nine times. The rearrangement joins TRBV7-6 to TRBJ2-2; 9 positions agree with TRBD2. In germline, CDR1 is SGHVS, CDR2 FNYEAQ. After removal of 3 bases from V and 5 bases from J, the junction contained 7 bases not matched to a gene. The CDR3 contains 16 residues. This CDR3 is CASSFKAGGRTGELFF. CDR3 sequence (DNA): TGTGCCAGCAGCTTTAAAGCGGGAGGACGTACCGGGGAGCTGTTTTTT. Variable domain in full (rest from reference TRBV7-6 and TRBJ2-2): GAGVSQSPRYKVTKRGQDVALRCDPISGHVSLYWYRQALGQGPEFLTYFNYEAQQDKSGLPNDRFSAERPEGSISTLTIQRTEQRDSAMYRCASSFKAGGRTGELFFGEGSRLTVL.

This clonotype was observed a few times. This chain's CDR3 is CASSFEGEKLFF. In DNA, the CDR3 is TGTGCCAGCAGCTTCGAGGGTGAAAAACTGTTTTTT. The rearrangement uses TRBV12-3 or TRBV12-4 and TRBJ1-4; D call uncertain. The CDR3 contains 12 residues. V lost 6 bases, J lost 7 bases, and 9 bases lay in between.

This clonotype was seen only a few times. The rearrangement links TRBV5-1 to TRBJ2-7; tentatively, D is TRBD1 (5 bases). CDR3 length: 15 amino acids. The V gene's germline CDR1 is SGHRS and CDR2 YFSETQ. The germline V and J ends were trimmed by 1 base and 0 bases, with 11 bases remaining between them. For the CDR3, the DNA is TGCGCCAGCAGCTTGAAACAGGTCAGCTCCTACGAGCAGTACTTC. It encodes CASSLKQVSSYEQYF.

Many counts were recorded for this clonotype. This chain links TRBV4-1 with TRBJ2-1; 13 bases are a match to TRBD2. The trim removed 4 bases at V and 7 bases at J, leaving 16 bases unmatched. The CDR3 has 19 amino acids. Germline lookup yields CDR1 MGHRA and CDR2 YSYEKL. The CDR3 reads CASSLAEGLTSGRSNEQFF. In DNA, the CDR3 is TGCGCCAGCAGCCTCGCTGAGGGGCTGACTAGCGGGAGGTCGAATGAGCAGTTCTTC.